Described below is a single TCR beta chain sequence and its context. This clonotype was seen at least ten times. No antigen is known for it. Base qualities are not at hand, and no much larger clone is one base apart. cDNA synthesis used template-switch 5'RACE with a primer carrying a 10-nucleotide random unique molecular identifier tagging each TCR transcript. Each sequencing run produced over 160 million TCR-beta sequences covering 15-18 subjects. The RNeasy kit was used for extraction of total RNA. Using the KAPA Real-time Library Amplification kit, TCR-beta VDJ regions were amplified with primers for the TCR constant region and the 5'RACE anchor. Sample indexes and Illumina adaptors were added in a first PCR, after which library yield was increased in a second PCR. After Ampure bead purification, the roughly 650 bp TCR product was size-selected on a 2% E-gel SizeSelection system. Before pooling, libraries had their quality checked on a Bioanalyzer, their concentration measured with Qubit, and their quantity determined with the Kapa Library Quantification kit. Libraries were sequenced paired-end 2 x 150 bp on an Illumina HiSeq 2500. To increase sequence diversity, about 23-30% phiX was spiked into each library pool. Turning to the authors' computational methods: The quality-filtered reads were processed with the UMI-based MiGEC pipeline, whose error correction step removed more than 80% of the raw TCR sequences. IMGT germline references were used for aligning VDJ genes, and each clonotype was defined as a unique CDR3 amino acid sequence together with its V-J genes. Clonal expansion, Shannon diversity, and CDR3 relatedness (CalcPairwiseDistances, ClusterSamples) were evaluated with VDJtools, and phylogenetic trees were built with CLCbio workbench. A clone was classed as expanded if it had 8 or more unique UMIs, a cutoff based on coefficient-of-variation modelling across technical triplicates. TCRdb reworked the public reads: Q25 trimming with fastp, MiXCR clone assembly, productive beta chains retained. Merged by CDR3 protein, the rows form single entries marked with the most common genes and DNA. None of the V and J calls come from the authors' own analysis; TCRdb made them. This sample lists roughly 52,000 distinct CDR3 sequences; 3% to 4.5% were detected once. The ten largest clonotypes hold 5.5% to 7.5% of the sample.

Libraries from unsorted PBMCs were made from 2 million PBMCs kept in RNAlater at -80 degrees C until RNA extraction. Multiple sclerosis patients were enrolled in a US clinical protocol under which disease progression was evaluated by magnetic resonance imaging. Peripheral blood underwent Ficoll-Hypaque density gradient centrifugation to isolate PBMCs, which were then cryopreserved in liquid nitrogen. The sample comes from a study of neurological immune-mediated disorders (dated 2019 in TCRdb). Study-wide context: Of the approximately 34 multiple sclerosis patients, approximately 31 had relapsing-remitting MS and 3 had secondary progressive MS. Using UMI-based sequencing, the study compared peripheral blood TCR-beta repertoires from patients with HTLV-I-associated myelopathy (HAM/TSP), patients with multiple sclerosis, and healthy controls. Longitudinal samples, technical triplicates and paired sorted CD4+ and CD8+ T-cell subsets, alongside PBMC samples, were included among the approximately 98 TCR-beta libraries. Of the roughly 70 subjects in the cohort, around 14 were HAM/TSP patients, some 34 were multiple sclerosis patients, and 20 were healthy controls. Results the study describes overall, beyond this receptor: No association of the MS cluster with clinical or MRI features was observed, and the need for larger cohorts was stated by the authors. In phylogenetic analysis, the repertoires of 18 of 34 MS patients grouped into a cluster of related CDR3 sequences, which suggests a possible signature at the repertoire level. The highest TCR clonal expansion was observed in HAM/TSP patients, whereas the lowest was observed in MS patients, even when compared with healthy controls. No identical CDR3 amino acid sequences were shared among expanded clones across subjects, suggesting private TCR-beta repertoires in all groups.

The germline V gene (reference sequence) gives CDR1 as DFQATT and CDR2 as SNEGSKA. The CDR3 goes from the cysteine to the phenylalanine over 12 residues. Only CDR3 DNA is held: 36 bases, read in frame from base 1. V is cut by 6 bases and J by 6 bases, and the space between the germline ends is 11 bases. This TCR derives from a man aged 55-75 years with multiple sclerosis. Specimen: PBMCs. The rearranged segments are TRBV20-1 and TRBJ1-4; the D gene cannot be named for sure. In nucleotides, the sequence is TGCAGTGCCCCGTCCAGTTATGAAAAACTGTTTTTT. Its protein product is CSAPSSYEKLFF.